This T cell receptor beta chain was sequenced during a study of blood T cell repertoires in COVID-19. Study details: Acute and convalescent COVID-19 specimens originated in the United States, Italy and Spain.

In this sample, this clone turned up once. Germline lookup yields CDR1 SGHVS and CDR2 FNYEAQ. Trimming took off 6 bases at V and 6 bases at J, with 18 bases between the two ends. The CDR3 consists of 14 residues. In the source study's methods: How many nucleated cells were present was estimated from reference gene primer amplification. TCRdb's table, derived via immunoSEQ multiplex PCR, lists solely in-frame clones and lacks some. From that table come the V and J calls and clone size; the DNA was used to work out D and trimming. The sample contains 85,000 to 110,000 clones, 84% of which appear only once.

Sequenced input: peripheral blood. The gene calls are TRBV7-6 and TRBJ2-7, with D possibly matching TRBD2 (5 bases). The receptor was derived from a human donor in a cohort sampled during active or convalescent COVID-19. The CDR3 here is CASRHRRTPGEQYF. CDR3 in DNA: TGTGCCAGCAGACACCGACGGACTCCCGGCGAGCAGTACTTC. The full variable domain, rest sourced from reference TRBV7-6 and TRBJ2-7, is GAGVSQSPRYKVTKRGQDVALRCDPISGHVSLYWYRQALGQGPEFLTYFNYEAQQDKSGLPNDRFSAERPEGSISTLTIQRTEQRDSAMYRCASRHRRTPGEQYFGPGTRLTVT.